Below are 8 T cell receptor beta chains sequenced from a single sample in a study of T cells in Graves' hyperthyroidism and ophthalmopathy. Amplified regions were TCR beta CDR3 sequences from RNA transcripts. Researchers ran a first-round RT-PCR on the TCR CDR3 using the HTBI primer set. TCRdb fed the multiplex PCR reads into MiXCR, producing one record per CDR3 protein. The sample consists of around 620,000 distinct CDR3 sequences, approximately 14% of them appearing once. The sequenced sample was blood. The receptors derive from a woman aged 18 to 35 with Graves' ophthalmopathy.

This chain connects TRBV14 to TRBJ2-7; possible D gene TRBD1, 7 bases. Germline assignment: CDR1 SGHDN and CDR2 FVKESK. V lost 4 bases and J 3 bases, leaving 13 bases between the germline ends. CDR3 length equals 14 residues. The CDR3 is CASSPTGTFYEQYF. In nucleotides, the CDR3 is TGTGCCAGCAGCCCGACAGGGACTTTCTACGAGCAGTACTTC.

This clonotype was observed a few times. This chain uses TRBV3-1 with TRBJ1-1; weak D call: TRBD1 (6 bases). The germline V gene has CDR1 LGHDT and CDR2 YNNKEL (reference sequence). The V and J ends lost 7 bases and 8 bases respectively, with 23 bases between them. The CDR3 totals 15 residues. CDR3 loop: CASKEAAGAPGEAFF. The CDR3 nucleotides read TGTGCCAGCAAAGAGGCGGCGGGGGCGCCAGGGGAAGCTTTCTTT.

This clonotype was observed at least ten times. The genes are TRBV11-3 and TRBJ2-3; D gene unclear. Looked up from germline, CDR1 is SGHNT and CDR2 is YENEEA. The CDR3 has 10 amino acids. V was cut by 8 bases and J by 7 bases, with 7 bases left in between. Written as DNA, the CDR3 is TGTGCCAGCGGAGACAATACGCAGTATTTT. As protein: CASGDNTQYF. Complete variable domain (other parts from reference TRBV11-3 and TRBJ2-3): EAGVVQSPRYKIIEKKQPVAFWCNPISGHNTLYWYLQNLGQGPELLIRYENEEAVDDSQLPKDRFSAERLKGVDSTLKIQPAELGDSAVYLCASGDNTQYFGPGTRLTVL.

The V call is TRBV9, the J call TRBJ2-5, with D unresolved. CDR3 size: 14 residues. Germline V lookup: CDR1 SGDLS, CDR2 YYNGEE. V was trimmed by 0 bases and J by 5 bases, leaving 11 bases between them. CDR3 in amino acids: CASSVGPGPETQYF. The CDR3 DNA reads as TGTGCCAGCAGCGTAGGTCCTGGGCCCGAGACCCAGTACTTC.

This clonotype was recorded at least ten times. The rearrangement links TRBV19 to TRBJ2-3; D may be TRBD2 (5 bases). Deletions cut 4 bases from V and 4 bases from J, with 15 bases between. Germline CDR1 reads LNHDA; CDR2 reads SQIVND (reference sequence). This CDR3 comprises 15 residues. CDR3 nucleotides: TGTGCCAGTAGTACGGTGGGAGACTTATCAGATACGCAGTATTTT. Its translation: CASSTVGDLSDTQYF. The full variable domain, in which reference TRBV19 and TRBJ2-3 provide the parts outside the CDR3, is DGGITQSPKYLFRKEGQNVTLSCEQNLNHDAMYWYRQDPGQGLRLIYYSQIVNDFQKGDIAEGYSVSREKKESFPLTVTSAQKNPTAFYLCASSTVGDLSDTQYFGPGTRLTVL.

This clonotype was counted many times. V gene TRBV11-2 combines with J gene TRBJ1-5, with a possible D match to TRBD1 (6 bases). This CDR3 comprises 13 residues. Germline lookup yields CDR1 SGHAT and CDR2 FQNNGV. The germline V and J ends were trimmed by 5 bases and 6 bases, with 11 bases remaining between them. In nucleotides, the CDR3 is TGTGCCAGCAGCCGCAGGGGACCTCAGCCCCAGCATTTT. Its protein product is CASSRRGPQPQHF.

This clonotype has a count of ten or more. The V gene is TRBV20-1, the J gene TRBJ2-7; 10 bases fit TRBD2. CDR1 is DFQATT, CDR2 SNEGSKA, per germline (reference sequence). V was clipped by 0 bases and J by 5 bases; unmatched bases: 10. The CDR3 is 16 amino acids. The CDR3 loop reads CSARDPMASGSHEQYF. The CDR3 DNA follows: TGCAGTGCTAGAGATCCTATGGCTAGCGGGAGCCACGAGCAGTACTTC.

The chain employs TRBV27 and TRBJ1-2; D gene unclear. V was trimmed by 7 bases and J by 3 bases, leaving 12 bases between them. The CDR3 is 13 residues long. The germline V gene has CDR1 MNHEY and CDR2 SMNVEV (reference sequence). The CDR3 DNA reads TGTGCCAGCATGGGAGGGAACGACTATGGCTACACCTTC. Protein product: CASMGGNDYGYTF.